Sequencing of this TCR beta chain was carried out in a study of patients and donors after allogeneic stem cell transplantation. The CDR3 loop spans 13 amino acids. Germline-derived CDR1 and CDR2 are SQVTM and ANQGSEA. The V gene end was trimmed by 5 bases and the J gene end by 6 bases; junction bases not matched to a gene: 6. TCRdb redid the calling of the RT-PCR reads with MiXCR, one entry per CDR3 protein. The sample has more than 150,000 distinct CDR3 sequences, more than 20% seen once; the top ten hold about 25%. The specimen was blood, either unsorted or a sorted T cell fraction (not recorded which). V is TRBV29-1 and J is TRBJ1-4, with TRBD1 matching over 7 bases. The sequence derives from a human donor who was either an allogeneic HSCT recipient or a stem cell or donor lymphocyte infusion donor (not recorded which). It is not recorded whose cells these are; they may come from a transplant donor. CDR3 sequence: CSVSQGNYEKLFF. The DNA of the CDR3 is TGCAGCGTTTCACAGGGGAATTATGAAAAACTGTTTTTT.